Reported below is one T cell receptor (beta chain). The entry originates in a study of blood T cell repertoires in COVID-19. Overall study: Donors in the United States, Italy and Spain gave samples during acute or convalescent COVID-19. Sample material is recorded as cDNA or gDNA derived from T cells, B-cell-depleted T cells, or PBMCs.

The junction had 6 bases not matched to a gene; V was cut back by 6 bases and J by 2 bases. From germline, CDR1 is LNHDA and CDR2 SQIVND (reference sequence). The length of the CDR3 is 15 residues. In the source study's methods: Quantification of nucleated cells was approximated via reference gene primer amplification. Sequencing was performed with immunoSEQ multiplex PCR; in TCRdb, only in-frame clones are kept and a portion is missing. V, J and clone size are taken as reported in that table, and D and trimming were inferred from the DNA itself. The profile shows roughly 130,000 clones, less than 85% of them singletons.

This chain joins TRBV19 and TRBJ2-2, with TRBD2 matching over 7 bases. The sequence came from a woman aged 55-75 years with acute or convalescent COVID-19. The specimen was peripheral blood. CDR3 nucleotide sequence: TGTGCCAGTAGCGGGAGGCTAGCCAACACCGGGGAGCTGTTTTTT. Encoded protein: CASSGRLANTGELFF.